This passage covers 10 T cell receptor beta chains from one sample sequenced in a study of T cell changes during pregnancy in multiple sclerosis. Clones were read by immunoSEQ multiplex PCR, and TCRdb kept only the in-frame ones, dropping some. The table lists about 49,000 clones, around 94% of them singletons. The starting material was CD4+ T cells from peripheral blood mononuclear cells, obtained in the second trimester of pregnancy. These receptors were obtained from a female donor in good health, enrolled as a control in a pregnancy study.

The V and J genes are TRBV13 and TRBJ2-1, with 8 bases aligning to TRBD2. The CDR3 spans 14 residues. V lost 2 bases to trimming and J lost 8 bases; unmatched junction nucleotides: 5. Germline loops: CDR1 PRHDT, CDR2 FYEKMQ (reference sequence). In nucleotides, the CDR3 is TGTGCCAGCAGCTTATACGGGGGGGCACATGAGCAGTTCTTC. This gives the protein CASSLYGGAHEQFF.

The chain uses TRBV5-5 and TRBJ1-1, with D maybe TRBD1 (5 bases). CDR1 is SGHKS and CDR2 is YYEKEE in the germline V gene (reference sequence). Between the trimmed V and J ends, which lost 0 bases and 10 bases, there was a span of 13 bases. The CDR3 loop spans 13 amino acids. Written as DNA, the CDR3 is TGTGCCAGCAGCTTGGGTGTTCAGGGAAGAGCTTTCTTT. This encodes CASSLGVQGRAFF.

This chain links TRBV4-3 with TRBJ2-1, with D possibly matching TRBD2 (5 bases). This CDR3 spans 15 amino acids. The V end was cut by 1 base, the J end by 5 bases, with 12 bases between. Germline-derived CDR1 and CDR2 are LGHNA and YSLEER. Here the CDR3 DNA reads TGCGCCAGCAGCCAAGGCCAGCGGATGAACAATGAGCAGTTCTTC. As protein: CASSQGQRMNNEQFF.

This CDR3 reads CASSSRTGEYF. The CDR3 DNA is TGTGCCAGCAGCTCTAGGACAGGGGAGTACTTC. The gene calls are TRBV7-8 and TRBJ2-7, with 9 bases lining up with TRBD1. Germline V CDR1 and CDR2: SGHVS, FQNEAQ. The CDR3 extends over 11 amino acids. V dropped 4 bases and J dropped 11; count of bases not matched to a gene: 3.

The chain combines TRBV7-3 with TRBJ2-1; no clear D. Trimming cost V 1 base and J 0 bases, with 16 bases left between them. This CDR3 is 18 amino acids long. The germline V gene has CDR1 SGHTA and CDR2 FQGTGA. The CDR3 spells CASSLIPSELLSYNEQFF. The CDR3, as DNA: TGTGCCAGCAGCTTAATTCCTTCGGAGCTCCTCTCCTACAATGAGCAGTTCTTC.

This rearrangement joins TRBV4-2 to TRBJ1-1, with 7 bases lining up with TRBD1. Germline lookup yields CDR1 LGHNA and CDR2 YNFKEQ. The CDR3 covers 15 residues. J was trimmed by 5 bases and V by 0 bases; bases with no gene match: 6. CDR3 DNA: TGTGCCAGCAGCCAAGATCGGGGCAGGGGGACTGAAGCTTTCTTT. Translating gives CASSQDRGRGTEAFF.

Only one count was recorded for this clone. The chain recombines TRBV9 with TRBJ1-1, with 11 nucleotides matching TRBD1. CDR1 SGDLS and CDR2 YYNGEE come from the germline V gene. The J segment lost 4 bases and the V segment lost 3 bases, leaving 5 bases of the junction unmatched. The CDR3 totals 15 residues. CDR3 sequence reads: CASSATGTGGTEAFF. The CDR3 DNA sequence: TGTGCCAGCAGCGCAACCGGGACAGGGGGCACTGAAGCTTTCTTT.

This chain links TRBV13 with TRBJ2-5, with D tentatively TRBD1 (6 bases). Germline CDR1 is PRHDT and CDR2 is FYEKMQ (reference sequence). The length of the CDR3 is 16 residues. Trimming shortened V by 5 bases and J by 1 base, and 17 bases separated the two germline ends. The DNA of the CDR3 is TGTGCCAGCAGCCCCCCCGTCTGGGGGCGCCAAGAGACCCAGTACTTC. It specifies CASSPPVWGRQETQYF.

The genes are TRBV10-3 and TRBJ1-2; D is unresolved. The CDR3 totals 12 residues. V gave up 8 bases and J gave up 2 bases, with 9 bases separating them. Per germline, CDR1 ENHRY and CDR2 SYGVKD. The CDR3, as DNA: TGTGCCATCGCGTCCCTAAACTATGGCTACACCTTC. It encodes CAIASLNYGYTF.

The V call is TRBV5-1, the J call TRBJ2-7; D ambiguous. The CDR3 covers 15 residues. V was clipped by 0 bases and J by 1 base, with 11 bases between them. Germline CDR1 is SGHRS and CDR2 is YFSETQ. For the CDR3, the DNA is TGCGCCAGCAGCTTGGCCGGGTCCGGGTCCTACGAGCAGTACTTC. It codes for CASSLAGSGSYEQYF.